One and the same sample provided the 6 T cell receptor beta chains below, sequenced in a study of human T cells and chemical hapten exposure. The time point was: patch test 3, about 24 weeks after DPC sensitization. Noted treatment: therapeutic diphenylcyclopropenone sensitization with weekly scalp DPC. TCRdb re-called the RACE reads with MiXCR, one entry per CDR3 protein. The table includes some 89,000 distinct CDR3 sequences, 27% detected once. This specimen was whole blood, taken in connection with sensitization to the hapten diphenylcyclopropenone (DPC). These receptors all come from a middle-aged man with alopecia areata. Some clones in this sample may be carry-over from other donors' samples.

The sample holds a few counts of this clonotype. The gene calls are TRBV20-1 and TRBJ2-3; weak D call: TRBD1 (7 bases). CDR1 and CDR2 from the germline V gene are DFQATT and SNEGSKA (reference sequence). V lost 0 bases, J lost 0 bases, and 10 bases lay in between. This CDR3 has 15 amino acids. The CDR3 here is CSARDRGVSTDTQYF. As DNA, the CDR3 is TGCAGTGCTAGAGACAGGGGGGTCAGCACAGATACGCAGTATTTT.

This clonotype was recorded a few times. The chain is built from TRBV14 and TRBJ2-5, with D possibly TRBD2 on 6 matching bases. The CDR3 is made up of 14 amino acids. With 5 bases removed from V and 2 bases from J, the gap between germline ends came to 12 bases. Germline-derived CDR1 and CDR2 are SGHDN and FVKESK. The chain's CDR3 is CASSGRDFQETQYF. The DNA of the CDR3 is TGTGCCAGCAGCGGCCGGGACTTTCAAGAGACCCAGTACTTC.

The CDR3 loop is CASSQGGNNEQFF. CDR3 DNA: TGTGCCAGCAGCCAAGGGGGGAACAATGAGCAGTTCTTC. V gene TRBV14 combines with J gene TRBJ2-1; D is tentatively TRBD1 or TRBD2 (5 bases each). The ends were cut back, 1 base at V and 5 bases at J, with 6 bases in the middle. The CDR3 totals 13 residues. Germline CDR1 SGHDN, CDR2 FVKESK.

This clonotype was seen a handful of times. The gene calls are TRBV20-1 and TRBJ2-1; possible D gene TRBD2, 6 bases. The CDR3 extends over 15 amino acids. The V end lost 1 base, the J end lost 1 base, and 11 bases lay between the germline ends. Germline lookup yields CDR1 DFQATT and CDR2 SNEGSKA (reference sequence). The CDR3 loop is CSARVGSGSYNEQFF. The CDR3 coding sequence is TGCAGTGCTAGAGTGGGTAGCGGATCCTACAATGAGCAGTTCTTC.

This chain links TRBV10-3 with TRBJ2-5; the match to TRBD1 covers 7 bases. The V segment lost 6 bases and the J segment 2 bases; nucleotides outside the gene matches: 6. Germline V lookup: CDR1 ENHRY, CDR2 SYGVKD. CDR3 length: 14 amino acids. The CDR3 DNA follows: TGTGCCATCAGCCCCGGACAGGCACAAGAGACCCAGTACTTC. This translates into CAISPGQAQETQYF.

The chain is built from TRBV5-8 and TRBJ1-5; D is unresolved. Germline V gives CDR1 SGHTS, CDR2 YDEGEE. The length of the CDR3 is 15 residues. Trimming stripped 2 bases from V and 0 bases from J, with 9 bases between. The CDR3 sequence: CASSLAGYSNQPQHF. The CDR3 DNA sequence: TGTGCCAGCAGCTTAGCGGGTTATAGCAATCAGCCCCAGCATTTT.